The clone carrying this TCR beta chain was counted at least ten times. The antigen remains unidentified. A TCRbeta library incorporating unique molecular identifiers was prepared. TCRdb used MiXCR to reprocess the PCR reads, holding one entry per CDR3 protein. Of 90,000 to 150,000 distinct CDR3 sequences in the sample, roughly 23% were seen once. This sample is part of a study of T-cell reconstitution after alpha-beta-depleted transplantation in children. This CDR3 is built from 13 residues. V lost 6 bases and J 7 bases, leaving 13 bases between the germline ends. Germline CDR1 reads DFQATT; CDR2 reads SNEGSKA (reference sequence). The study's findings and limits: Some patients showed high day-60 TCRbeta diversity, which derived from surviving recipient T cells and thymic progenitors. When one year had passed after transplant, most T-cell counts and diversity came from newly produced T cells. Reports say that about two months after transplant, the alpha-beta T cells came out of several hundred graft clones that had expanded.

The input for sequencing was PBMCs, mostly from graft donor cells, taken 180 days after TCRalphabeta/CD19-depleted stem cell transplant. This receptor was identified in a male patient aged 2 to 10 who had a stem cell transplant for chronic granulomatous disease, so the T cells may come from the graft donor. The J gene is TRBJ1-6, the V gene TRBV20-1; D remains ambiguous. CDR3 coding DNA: TGCAGTGCCTCGGGCCTCGGGAATTCACCCCTCCACTTT. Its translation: CSASGLGNSPLHF.